Listed below are T cell receptor beta chains from one sample, sequenced in a study of regulatory T cells in long-lasting Graves disease. MiXCR, run by TCRdb on the multiplex PCR reads, gives a single entry per CDR3 protein. The sample shows approximately 690,000 distinct CDR3 sequences, around 30% of them seen only once. This specimen consisted of peripheral blood mononuclear cells (PBMCs), obtained when the disease was refractory, from a patient treated with antithyroid drugs. The source of these receptors is a female donor with Graves disease. The CDR3 runs from the conserved cysteine through the conserved F or W. Each record gives: clone size, V gene, J gene, D gene, CDR3 protein, CDR3 DNA. D genes are given only for firm matches. The size of a clone is reported for some rows only, either as once, few or many, or as a class for expanded clones.

size: NA
V: TRBV6-7
J: TRBJ1-1
D: NA
CDR3: CASSPRSVVKGAFF
DNA: TGTGCCAGCAGCCCACGAAGTGTGGTCAAGGGGGCTTTCTTT

size: NA
V: TRBV2
J: TRBJ1-1
D: NA
CDR3: CASSALETGHTEAFF
DNA: TGTGCCAGCAGTGCGCTGGAGACGGGACACACTGAAGCTTTCTTT

size: NA
V: TRBV2
J: TRBJ1-5
D: NA
CDR3: CASREWGYNQPQHF
DNA: TGTGCCAGCAGAGAGTGGGGGTACAATCAGCCCCAGCATTTT

size: few
V: TRBV6-1
J: TRBJ2-7
D: NA
CDR3: CASLDTYEQYF
DNA: TGTGCCAGCCTGGACACCTACGAGCAGTACTTC

size: NA
V: TRBV30
J: TRBJ1-1
D: TRBD1
CDR3: CAWSVTGRTEAFF
DNA: TGTGCCTGGAGTGTGACAGGGCGGACTGAAGCTTTCTTT

size: NA
V: TRBV10-1
J: TRBJ1-1
D: NA
CDR3: CASPRWDLNTEAFF
DNA: TGCGCCAGCCCTCGATGGGATTTGAACACTGAAGCTTTCTTT

size: many
V: TRBV3-1
J: TRBJ1-3
D: NA
CDR3: CASSQGNRAGNTIYF
DNA: TGTGCCAGCAGCCAAGGGAACAGGGCTGGAAACACCATATATTTT

size: few
V: TRBV5-1
J: TRBJ1-1
D: NA
CDR3: CASSFTDGREAFF
DNA: TGCGCCAGCAGCTTCACGGACGGCCGTGAAGCTTTCTTT

size: NA
V: TRBV3-1
J: TRBJ1-3
D: TRBD1
CDR3: CASSLRTGQGNTIYF
DNA: TGTGCCAGCAGCCTACGGACAGGGCAAGGAAACACCATATATTTT

size: NA
V: TRBV28
J: TRBJ1-6
D: TRBD1
CDR3: CASMMTGGPSPLHF
DNA: TGTGCCAGCATGATGACAGGGGGCCCTTCACCCCTCCACTTT

size: NA
V: TRBV12-3/TRBV12-4
J: TRBJ1-1
D: TRBD1
CDR3: CASSLGTGTMNTEAFF
DNA: TGTGCCAGCAGTTTGGGGACAGGGACGATGAACACTGAAGCTTTCTTT

size: few
V: TRBV15
J: TRBJ2-7
D: TRBD1
CDR3: CATSRDRDSYEQYF
DNA: TGTGCCACCAGCAGAGATCGGGACAGCTACGAGCAGTACTTC

size: NA
V: TRBV2
J: TRBJ2-7
D: NA
CDR3: CASSEAWATHEQYF
DNA: TGTGCCAGCAGTGAAGCCTGGGCGACCCACGAGCAGTACTTC

size: NA
V: TRBV5-1
J: TRBJ1-1
D: NA
CDR3: CASSLETGWDTEAFF
DNA: TGCGCCAGCAGCTTGGAAACGGGTTGGGACACTGAAGCTTTCTTT

size: NA
V: TRBV12-3/TRBV12-4
J: TRBJ1-5
D: NA
CDR3: CASKQPGIGAQPQHF
DNA: TGTGCCAGCAAACAACCGGGAATTGGGGCTCAGCCCCAGCATTTT

size: NA
V: TRBV19
J: TRBJ2-1
D: NA
CDR3: CASSRSGTPYNEQFF
DNA: TGTGCCAGTAGTAGAAGCGGGACACCCTACAATGAGCAGTTCTTC

size: many
V: TRBV7-3
J: TRBJ2-2
D: NA
CDR3: CASSPSGGTSNGELFF
DNA: TGTGCCAGCAGCCCTTCTGGGGGGACAAGCAACGGGGAGCTGTTTTTT

size: few
V: TRBV7-9
J: TRBJ2-1
D: NA
CDR3: CASSLGQYNEQFF
DNA: TGTGCCAGCAGTTTGGGGCAGTACAATGAGCAGTTCTTT

size: NA
V: TRBV20-1
J: TRBJ1-3
D: NA
CDR3: CSASGSIGGNTIYF
DNA: TGCAGTGCTAGTGGGTCAATCGGCGGAAACACCATATATTTT

size: NA
V: TRBV7-9
J: TRBJ2-7
D: NA
CDR3: CASRGGYEQYF
DNA: TGCGCCAGCAGAGGGGGCTACGAGCAGTACTTC

size: NA
V: TRBV6-2/TRBV6-3
J: TRBJ1-4
D: NA
CDR3: CASSFNIRQYEKLFF
DNA: TGTGCCAGCAGCTTCAACATCCGGCAGTATGAAAAACTGTTTTTT

size: many
V: TRBV28
J: TRBJ1-1
D: TRBD1
CDR3: CASSLLSQGGEAFF
DNA: TGTGCCAGCAGTTTATTAAGTCAGGGGGGCGAAGCTTTCTTT

size: NA
V: TRBV2
J: TRBJ2-1
D: NA
CDR3: CASTLLGGGEGEQFF
DNA: TGTGCCAGCACCCTACTAGGGGGAGGGGAGGGGGAGCAGTTCTTC

size: many
V: TRBV28
J: TRBJ1-2
D: TRBD1
CDR3: CASSLIDRVLSRGYTF
DNA: TGTGCCAGCAGTCTCATAGACAGGGTGCTCAGTCGAGGCTACACCTTC

size: NA
V: TRBV11-2
J: TRBJ2-5
D: TRBD1
CDR3: CASSKGQGETQYF
DNA: TGTGCCAGCAGCAAGGGACAGGGAGAGACCCAGTACTTC

size: NA
V: TRBV6-1
J: TRBJ2-5
D: NA
CDR3: CASSEGGGASKETQYF
DNA: TGTGCCAGCAGTGAAGGAGGGGGGGCCTCTAAAGAGACCCAGTACTTC